This TCR beta chain is drawn from a study of blood T cells in healthy people across ages. The germline V gene has CDR1 SGHKS and CDR2 YYEKEE (reference sequence). The CDR3 spans 13 residues. Trimming cost V 4 bases and J 7 bases, with 12 bases left between them. Alongside a J-beta primer mix, a sample-barcoded 5' primer served in a second PCR lasting roughly 7 to 12 cycles. TCRdb used MiXCR to reprocess the 5' RACE reads, holding one entry per CDR3 protein. This table holds under 1,000,000 distinct CDR3 sequences, about 45% found once. The V call is TRBV5-5, the J call TRBJ2-1, with D maybe TRBD2 (6 bases). Sequencing used blood. The sequence was obtained from a man older than 75 in good health. The CDR3 DNA reads TGTGCCAGCAGCGGGGGGACTCGAAATGAGCAGTTCTTC. This sequence encodes CASSGGTRNEQFF.